One sample yielded the 5 T cell receptor beta chains listed below, sequenced in a study of Graves' ophthalmopathy and Graves' hyperthyroidism (dated by TCRdb to the late 2010s). The listed sequencing device is Illumina HiSeq 2000. TCR beta CDR3 regions were amplified from RNA transcripts for repertoire sequencing. The first round was an RT-PCR using HTBI primers with the Qiagen OneStep RT-PCR kit, and this first round was followed by a second-round multiplex PCR, then size selection and purification. The public reads were quality trimmed at Q25 with fastp and then assembled into clones with MiXCR by TCRdb, keeping productive beta chains. One record per CDR3 amino acid sequence lists the most common genes and DNA. This sample comprises hundreds of thousands of distinct CDR3 sequences, about a fifth of them detected only once. Together, the top ten hold roughly 6.9% of the sample. Sequenced sample: peripheral blood. These receptors were collected from a woman between 18 and 29 years old with stable Graves' hyperthyroidism. Some clones in this sample may be carry-over from other donors' samples. Donor details come from another sample of the same person, matched by shared clones.

This clonotype has a count of ten or more. The genes are TRBV7-2 and TRBJ2-7; 12 nucleotides match TRBD2. CDR1 and CDR2 (germline): SGHTA, FQGNSA. This CDR3 region has 15 residues. The junction had 4 bases not matched to a gene; V was cut back by 4 bases and J by 3 bases. The CDR3 bases are TGTGCCAGCAGCTCGACTAGCGGGAGTATCTACGAGCAGTACTTC. Protein product: CASSSTSGSIYEQYF.

This clonotype was counted at least ten times. This chain uses TRBV27 with TRBJ1-6; 10 positions agree with TRBD1. V shed 5 bases and J 8 bases; nucleotides not matched to a gene: 3. In germline, CDR1 is MNHEY, CDR2 SMNVEV (reference sequence). The CDR3 has 14 amino acids. The CDR3, as DNA: TGTGCCAGCAGTCCCGGGACAGGGGATTCACCCCTCCACTTT. This encodes CASSPGTGDSPLHF.

Concerning this clonotype itself: A much bigger clone sits one base away, suggesting this may be a read error. The CDR3 ends on some other residue instead of the conserved phenylalanine or tryptophan, so this is likely a read error. The chain combines TRBV20-1 with TRBJ2-7, with 11 bases matching TRBD2. The CDR3 contains 14 residues. The junction had 6 bases not matched to a gene; V was cut back by 3 bases and J by 5 bases. In germline, CDR1 is DFQATT, CDR2 SNEGSKA (reference sequence). This CDR3 reads CSARGTSGRNEQYL. The CDR3 DNA is TGCAGTGCTAGGGGAACTAGCGGGAGAAACGAGCAGTACTTG.

J is TRBJ1-3 and V is TRBV28; D remains unclear. V was clipped by 6 bases and J by 2 bases, with 8 bases between them. From germline, CDR1 is MDHEN and CDR2 SYDVKM. The CDR3 extends over 13 amino acids. For the CDR3, the DNA is TGTGCCAGCAGGAGACACACTGGAAACACCATATATTTT. Translated, it gives CASRRHTGNTIYF.

This clonotype was recorded at least ten times. The chain employs TRBV6-1 and TRBJ1-1; D gene ambiguous. This CDR3 has 13 amino acids. Per the germline V gene, CDR1 is MNHNS and CDR2 is SASEGT. The V end lost 0 bases, the J end lost 1 base, and 3 bases lay between the germline ends. This CDR3 is CASSEARNTEAFF. The CDR3 DNA is TGTGCCAGCAGTGAAGCCCGGAACACTGAAGCTTTCTTT.